A single sample is the source of the 2 T cell receptor beta chains below, sequenced in a study of breast tumors, draining lymph nodes, adjacent tissues. Samples came from axillary lymph nodes draining the breast cancer. TCRdb re-derived calls from the multiplex PCR reads in MiXCR, one entry per CDR3 protein. The sample contains approximately 140,000 distinct CDR3 sequences, 30% to 35% of which appear only once. The sequencing input was axillary lymph node tissue. All receptors come from a female donor with breast cancer. Some clones in this sample may be carry-over from other donors' samples.

In this sample, this clonotype turned up many times. J is TRBJ2-6 and V is TRBV3-1, with 7 nucleotides matching TRBD1. CDR3 length: 16 amino acids. Germline CDR1 and CDR2: LGHDT and YNNKEL (reference sequence). V lost 5 bases to trimming and J lost 2 bases; unmatched junction nucleotides: 6. CDR3 sequence: CASSDLTGPGANVLTF. CDR3 DNA sequence: TGTGCCAGCAGCGACCTGACAGGGCCTGGGGCCAACGTCCTGACTTTC.

For this clonotype: One junction end disagrees with the germline gene, perhaps due to a read error. The gene calls are TRBV20-1 and TRBJ1-2; D gene unclear. The CDR3 spans 12 residues. Germline lookup yields CDR1 DFQATT and CDR2 SNEGSKA (reference sequence). The CDR3 here is CSVTTPGDGSTF. The CDR3, as DNA: TGCAGTGTCACCACCCCGGGCGATGGCTCCACCTTC.